The TCR beta chain described here comes from a study of shared clonotypes between healthy human individuals. The study, taken as a whole, reports: Estimated richness was generally greater in naive than memory subsets.

As concerns this clone: Its cognate antigen is unknown.

Terminally differentiated effector memory CD45RA+ cells were excluded from the naive CD8 cells, which were CD45RO-negative and positively selected for CCR7. Sequenced by immunoSEQ multiplex PCR; TCRdb stores in-frame clones only, minus some. The table has around 550,000 clones, approximately 96% seen once. The CDR3 contains 13 residues. The germline CDR1 and CDR2 sequences are MDHEN and SYDVKM. Trimming took 2 bases from V and 0 from J, leaving 5 bases between them. The sample taken for sequencing was naive CD8+ T cells sorted from blood. The TCR sequence derives from a woman in her twenties or thirties in good health. The chain couples TRBV28 to TRBJ2-7; D not resolved. The CDR3 region is CASSLAVSYEQYF. CDR3 DNA sequence: TGTGCCAGCAGTTTAGCGGTCTCCTACGAGCAGTACTTC.